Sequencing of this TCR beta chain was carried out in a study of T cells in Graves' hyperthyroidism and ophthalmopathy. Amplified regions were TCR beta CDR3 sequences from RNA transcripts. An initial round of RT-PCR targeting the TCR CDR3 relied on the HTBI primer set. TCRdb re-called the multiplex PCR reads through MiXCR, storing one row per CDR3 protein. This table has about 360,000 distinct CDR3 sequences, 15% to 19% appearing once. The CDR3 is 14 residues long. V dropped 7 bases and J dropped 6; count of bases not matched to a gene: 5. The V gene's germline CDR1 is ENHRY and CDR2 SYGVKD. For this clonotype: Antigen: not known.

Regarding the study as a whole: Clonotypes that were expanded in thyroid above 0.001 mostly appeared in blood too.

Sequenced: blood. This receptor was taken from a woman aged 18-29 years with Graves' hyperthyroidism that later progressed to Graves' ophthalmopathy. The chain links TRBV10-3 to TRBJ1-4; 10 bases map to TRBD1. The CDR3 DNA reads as TGTGCCATCAATTCCGGGACAGGGGATGAAAAACTGTTTTTT. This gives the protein CAINSGTGDEKLFF.